A single sample gave rise to the 29 T cell receptor beta chains below, sequenced in a study of blood T cells in healthy people across ages. A sample-barcoded 5' primer and a J-beta primer mix were used in a second PCR of about 7 to 11 cycles. TCRdb passed the 5' RACE reads through MiXCR, listing each CDR3 protein once. The sample lists 1 million to 1.2 million distinct CDR3 sequences; less than 45% were seen once. Sequencing input: blood. These receptors came from a man between 18 and 35 years old in good health.

This clonotype was detected a few times. The CDR3 loop reads CASSYGQGIGYTF. The CDR3 DNA is TGTGCCAGCAGCTACGGACAGGGCATTGGCTACACCTTC. The gene calls are TRBV7-9 and TRBJ1-2; 8 bases align to TRBD1. Unmatched junction bases numbered 5, after V lost 4 bases and J lost 7 bases. This CDR3 contains 13 residues. CDR1 and CDR2 from the germline V gene are SEHNR and FQNEAQ (reference sequence).

The chain links TRBV20-1 to TRBJ1-1; no reliable D call. The CDR3 covers 12 residues. Trimming removed 6 bases from V and 1 base from J, with 9 bases in between. Germline CDR1 DFQATT, CDR2 SNEGSKA (reference sequence). The CDR3 coding sequence is TGCAGTGCCGTACAGTCGAACACTGAAGCTTTCTTT. It is translated as CSAVQSNTEAFF.

Worth noting for this clonotype: A read error may account for a junction end that differs from germline. The chain is built from TRBV29-1 and TRBJ2-3; the match to TRBD2 covers 8 bases. The CDR3 has 15 amino acids. Germline CDR1 reads SQVTM; CDR2 reads ANQGSEA. The CDR3 sequence is CSVKDLRGGPDTQYF. The CDR3, as DNA: TGCAGCGTTAAAGATCTACGGGGGGGGCCAGATACGCAGTATTTT.

V is TRBV7-2 and J is TRBJ1-1, with D perhaps matching TRBD1 (5 bases). Germline CDR1 is SGHTA and CDR2 is FQGNSA. The CDR3 length is 15 residues. V was trimmed by 10 bases and J by 0 bases, leaving 18 bases between them. In DNA form, the CDR3 reads TGTGCCAACGGCCCTTACGGGGGACTGAACACTGAAGCTTTCTTT. Amino acids: CANGPYGGLNTEAFF.

This clonotype was seen once. This chain connects TRBV24-1 to TRBJ2-1; either TRBD1 or TRBD2 may supply D (5 bases each). Germline V gives CDR1 KGHDR, CDR2 SFDVKD. This CDR3 comprises 16 residues. The V gene lost 1 base and the J gene lost 0 bases, with 9 bases spanning the gap. CDR3 region: CATSDFRGDSYNEQFF. In DNA, the CDR3 is TGTGCCACCAGTGATTTTAGGGGAGACTCCTACAATGAGCAGTTCTTC.

This clonotype was detected many times. V is TRBV12-3 or TRBV12-4 and J is TRBJ1-1; D is ambiguous. CDR3 length: 13 amino acids. Trimming cost V 1 base and J 4 bases, with 7 bases left between them. CDR3 protein: CASSLGPGTEAFF. CDR3 nucleotides: TGTGCCAGCAGTTTAGGGCCGGGCACTGAAGCTTTCTTT.

V usage is TRBV30 and J usage is TRBJ1-6; TRBD1 is a possible D gene (6 bases). The germline gives CDR1 GTSNPN, CDR2 SVGIG (reference sequence). The CDR3 runs 12 residues. With 5 bases removed from V and 9 bases from J, the gap between germline ends came to 11 bases. In nucleotides, the CDR3 is TGTGCCTGGGGACAGTCGGGTTCACCCCTCCACTTT. It is translated as CAWGQSGSPLHF. Supplemented by reference TRBV30 and TRBJ1-6, the full variable domain reads SQTIHQWPATLVQPVGSPLSLECTVEGTSNPNLYWYRQAAGRGLQLLFYSVGIGQISSEVPQNLSASRPQDRQFILSSKKLLLSDSGFYLCAWGQSGSPLHFGNGTRLTVT.

The chain has TRBV20-1 and TRBJ2-2; no firm D call. V gave up 0 bases and J gave up 5 bases, with 10 bases separating them. The CDR3 contains 14 residues. Germline loops: CDR1 DFQATT, CDR2 SNEGSKA (reference sequence). CDR3 region: CSAREVSPTGELFF. CDR3 nucleotides: TGCAGTGCTAGAGAAGTTTCCCCAACCGGGGAGCTGTTTTTT.

V usage is TRBV12-3 or TRBV12-4 and J usage is TRBJ1-1; the match to TRBD1 covers 7 bases. With 7 bases clipped from V and 14 bases from J, the junction kept 13 bases outside the gene matches. The CDR3 has 12 amino acids. CDR3 loop: CASNRDSSLRFF. In nucleotides, the CDR3 is TGTGCCAGCAACCGGGACAGCTCTCTAAGGTTCTTT.

In its sample, this clonotype was seen a few times. J is TRBJ1-5 and V is TRBV12-3 or TRBV12-4; D is unresolved. With 3 bases removed from V and 3 bases from J, the gap between germline ends came to 15 bases. CDR3 length equals 16 residues. For the CDR3, the DNA is TGTGCCAGCAGTTTTGCGCTCCGACCGATCAATCAGCCCCAGCATTTT. This codes for CASSFALRPINQPQHF.

This clonotype was observed a handful of times. The rearrangement joins TRBV4-3 to TRBJ2-4; weak D call: TRBD2 (5 bases). V was pared by 4 bases and J by 3 bases, with 13 bases between. CDR1 is LGHNA, CDR2 YSLEER, per germline. The CDR3 covers 15 residues. Here the CDR3 reads CASSRRWGDKNIQYF. The CDR3, as DNA: TGCGCCAGCAGCCGTCGTTGGGGAGACAAAAACATTCAGTACTTC.

The V gene is TRBV20-1, the J gene TRBJ2-5; D call uncertain. Germline V gives CDR1 DFQATT, CDR2 SNEGSKA (reference sequence). V was shortened by 3 bases and J by 11 bases, with 22 bases between the two germline ends. The CDR3 runs to 14 residues. The CDR3 loop reads CSASPSSGENGQYF. The CDR3 region has the DNA TGCAGTGCTAGTCCCAGCAGTGGTGAAAATGGGCAGTACTTC.

V is TRBV29-1 and J is TRBJ1-2; D gene uncertain. V was clipped by 4 bases and J by 4 bases, with 16 bases between them. This CDR3 comprises 14 residues. Looked up from germline, CDR1 is SQVTM and CDR2 is ANQGSEA. CDR3 DNA sequence: TGCAGCGTTGGACTTCTTCTGGGCGCCTATGGCTACACCTTC. Encoded protein: CSVGLLLGAYGYTF.

The chain is built from TRBV6-1 and TRBJ1-1; D is undetermined. Germline assignment: CDR1 MNHNS and CDR2 SASEGT. Trimming took 3 bases from V and 0 from J, leaving 11 bases between them. The CDR3 loop spans 15 amino acids. The CDR3 sequence is CASSDSGRLNTEAFF. For the CDR3, the DNA is TGTGCCAGCAGTGATAGTGGCCGCCTGAACACTGAAGCTTTCTTT.

This clonotype was seen only once. The chain joins TRBV30 to TRBJ2-7, with D possibly being TRBD1 (6 bases). V lost 3 bases to trimming and J lost 0 bases, with 9 bases between them. Germline loops: CDR1 GTSNPN, CDR2 SVGIG (reference sequence). CDR3 length: 13 residues. The CDR3 spells CAWRTGYSYEQYF. DNA for the CDR3: TGTGCCTGGAGAACAGGGTACTCCTACGAGCAGTACTTC.

V and J are TRBV20-1 and TRBJ2-1; no clear D. The last part of the DNA fits TRBJ2-7 better; the J call may be wrong. The length of the CDR3 is 12 residues. Germline lookup yields CDR1 DFQATT and CDR2 SNEGSKA (reference sequence). CDR3 bases: TGCAGTGCTAGAGATCACTACAATGAGCAGTACTTC. It encodes CSARDHYNEQYF.

A word on this clonotype: This may stem from a read error, because a much larger clone lies one nucleotide away. The genes are TRBV5-1 and TRBJ2-7, with D possibly TRBD1 on 5 matching bases. Germline V gene data show CDR1 as SGHRS and CDR2 as YFSETQ. V was shortened by 0 bases and J by 7 bases, with 14 bases between the two germline ends. This CDR3 contains 14 residues. For the CDR3, the DNA is TGCGCCAGCAGCTTGGGCTCAGTTAGGGGTGAGCAGTACTTC. This sequence encodes CASSLGSVRGEQYF. Full variable domain (remainder filled in from reference TRBV5-1 and TRBJ2-7): KAGVTQTPRYLIKTRGQQVTLSCSPISGHRSVSWYQQTPGQGLQFLFEYFSETQRNKGNFPGRFSGRQFSNSRSEMNVSTLELGDSALYLCASSLGSVRGEQYFGPGTRLTVT.

V gene TRBV20-1 combines with J gene TRBJ1-6, with D uncertain. The CDR3 loop spans 15 amino acids. Germline V gene data show CDR1 as DFQATT and CDR2 as SNEGSKA (reference sequence). V lost 3 bases and J lost 8, with 17 bases in between. CDR3 residues: CSARDLSRGYSPLHF. The DNA of the CDR3 is TGCAGTGCTAGGGACCTATCGCGGGGTTATTCACCCCTCCACTTT.

V is TRBV12-3 or TRBV12-4 and J is TRBJ2-3, with D possibly TRBD1 on 6 matching bases. The CDR3 has 15 residues. V was shortened by 8 bases and J by 2 bases, with 17 bases between the two germline ends. The CDR3 spells CASLPFTGITDTQYF. As DNA, the CDR3 is TGTGCCAGCCTCCCCTTCACAGGGATCACAGATACGCAGTATTTT.

This chain uses TRBV20-1 with TRBJ2-7; a weak D match, TRBD1 (5 bases). Germline lookup yields CDR1 DFQATT and CDR2 SNEGSKA (reference sequence). The CDR3 sequence is 13 residues long. V was pared by 2 bases and J by 0 bases, with 8 bases between. The CDR3 DNA follows: TGCAGTGCTAGAATGCAGGGCTCCTACGAGCAGTACTTC. It yields the protein CSARMQGSYEQYF.

This clonotype was counted between two and nine times. The CDR3 DNA reads as TGTGCCAGCATTGGTAGACTGGCACAAGAGACCCAGTACTTC. Translating it yields CASIGRLAQETQYF. The J gene is TRBJ2-5, the V gene TRBV6-2 or TRBV6-3; D gene unclear. Germline V gives CDR1 MNHEY, CDR2 SVGEGT. The CDR3 runs to 14 residues. Trimming left V 7 bases short and J 2 bases short, with 14 bases between.

This clonotype came up a few times. The rearrangement joins TRBV12-3 or TRBV12-4 to TRBJ2-1, with D unclear. Trimming took 7 bases from V and 4 from J, leaving 8 bases between them. The length of the CDR3 is 12 residues. The CDR3 nucleotides read TGTGCCAGCACCCCCGGGTACAATGAGCAGTTCTTC. This encodes CASTPGYNEQFF.

This clonotype was seen a few times. The V call is TRBV3-1, the J call TRBJ1-2; no clear D gene. The CDR3 consists of 12 residues. Trimming removed 4 bases from V and 6 bases from J, with 9 bases in between. Germline loops: CDR1 LGHDT, CDR2 YNNKEL (reference sequence). CDR3 nucleotides: TGTGCCAGCAGCCCCGCGGGTGATGGCTACACCTTC. Protein sequence: CASSPAGDGYTF.

The chain has TRBV27 and TRBJ2-4; weak D call: TRBD1 (5 bases). The last part of the DNA fits TRBJ2-7 better; the J call may be wrong. Germline assignment: CDR1 MNHEY and CDR2 SMNVEV (reference sequence). The CDR3 extends over 15 amino acids. The CDR3 loop is CASSLSLSDSYEQYF. Here the CDR3 DNA reads TGTGCCAGCAGTTTATCTTTATCCGACAGCTACGAGCAGTACTTC.

For this clonotype: A read error may explain this, as a much larger clone is one base away. As DNA, the CDR3 is TGTGCCAGCAGAGCCGGGACAGTGAACACTGAAGCTTTCTTT. It encodes CASRAGTVNTEAFF. The chain links TRBV2 to TRBJ1-1, with 7 bases lining up with TRBD1. V lost 6 bases, J lost 0 bases, and 4 bases stayed unmatched. From germline, CDR1 is SNHLY and CDR2 FYNNEI. The CDR3 runs to 14 residues.

This chain uses TRBV6-2 or TRBV6-3 with TRBJ1-2; TRBD1 matches 8 bases. Per the germline V gene, CDR1 is MNHEY and CDR2 is SVGEGT. The CDR3 totals 13 residues. Trimming removed 5 bases from V and 6 bases from J; junction bases left unmatched: 5. The CDR3 nucleotides are TGTGCCAGCAGTCGACAGGGGAGTGATGGCTACACCTTC. It encodes CASSRQGSDGYTF.

This clonotype showed up just a few times. The rearrangement links TRBV6-1 to TRBJ1-5; D gene unclear. CDR1 and CDR2 (germline): MNHNS, SASEGT. The length of the CDR3 is 15 residues. V lost 3 bases and J lost 0, with 9 bases in between. CDR3 in amino acids: CASSEGGHSNQPQHF. DNA for the CDR3: TGTGCCAGCAGTGAGGGAGGGCATAGCAATCAGCCCCAGCATTTT.

This clonotype has just a few counts. J is TRBJ1-5 and V is TRBV24-1; possible D gene TRBD1, 5 bases. CDR3 length: 13 residues. Trimming removed 9 bases at V and 0 bases at J, with 8 bases between. Per the germline V gene, CDR1 is KGHDR and CDR2 is SFDVKD. CDR3 nucleotides: TGTGCCACCGGACACCATAGCAATCAGCCCCAGCATTTT. It is translated as CATGHHSNQPQHF.

The chain has TRBV5-8 and TRBJ2-3; 8 bases map to TRBD1. Germline loops: CDR1 SGHTS, CDR2 YDEGEE. CDR3 length equals 16 residues. The junction had 10 bases not matched to a gene; V was cut back by 4 bases and J by 3 bases. The DNA of the CDR3 is TGTGCCAGCAGCCTCGACAGGGGAAGGTGGACAGATACGCAGTATTTT. Amino acid sequence: CASSLDRGRWTDTQYF.